The present T cell receptor (beta chain) was sequenced within a study of cytomegalovirus exposure and HLA in healthy donors. Broader study findings: Researchers reported that a few CMV-associated chains were confirmed in vitro as CMV antigen-specific. Later, an analysis found that common viral pathogens appeared to be linked with several of the most significant clusters.

V shed 0 bases, J shed 9 bases, and the junction held 12 bases outside the gene matches. The CDR3 consists of 16 residues. CDR1 SGHAT and CDR2 FQNNGV come from the germline V gene. Both 60 Vbeta primers and 13 Jbeta primers went into the PCR. Clones were read by immunoSEQ multiplex PCR, and TCRdb kept only the in-frame ones, dropping some. The repertoire holds under 150,000 clones, with 65% to 90% as singletons. Comments on this clone: Antigen unknown.

Material: PBMCs. The clonotype comes from a man in his fifties in good health and CMV-seronegative. The V call is TRBV11-2, the J call TRBJ2-3, with 7 bases fitting TRBD2. CDR3 sequence reads: CASSLEGGIGLETQYF. The CDR3 DNA reads as TGTGCCAGCAGCTTAGAGGGGGGGATAGGGCTTGAAACGCAGTATTTT.